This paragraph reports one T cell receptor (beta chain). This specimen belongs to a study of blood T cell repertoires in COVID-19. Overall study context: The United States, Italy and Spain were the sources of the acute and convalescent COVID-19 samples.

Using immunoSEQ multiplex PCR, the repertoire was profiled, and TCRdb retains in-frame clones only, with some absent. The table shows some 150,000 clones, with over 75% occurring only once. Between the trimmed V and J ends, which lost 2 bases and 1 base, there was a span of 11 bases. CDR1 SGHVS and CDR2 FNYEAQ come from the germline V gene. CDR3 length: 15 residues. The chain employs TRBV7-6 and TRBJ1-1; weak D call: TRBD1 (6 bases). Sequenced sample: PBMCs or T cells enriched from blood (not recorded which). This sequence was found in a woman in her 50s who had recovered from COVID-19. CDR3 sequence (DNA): TGTGCCAGCAGCTTAACACAGGGTGCGAACACTGAAGCTTTCTTT. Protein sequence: CASSLTQGANTEAFF.